This TCR beta chain appears in the sequencing data of a study of regulatory T cells in long-lasting Graves disease. Concerning this clonotype: Because the CDR3 is missing its conserved closing phenylalanine or tryptophan, this is likely a read error. It is unclear where the CDR3 begins or ends on the DNA, so no DNA is shown, and the CDR3 is as TCRdb lists it.

Through Arm-PCR of CDR3 regions and iRepertoire HTBI primers, TCR beta libraries were built. Each CDR3 protein is one row after TCRdb ran MiXCR on the multiplex PCR reads. The sample lists roughly 430,000 distinct CDR3 sequences, 16% seen once, with roughly 10% in the top ten. Time point noted: newly diagnosed GD, antithyroid drugs for less than 3 months. The authors made the TCR library using RNA they extracted from PBMCs. From its first to its last residue, the CDR3 has 8 amino acids. Germline-derived CDR1 and CDR2 are SGHTA and FQGNSA. These data were also filed under a second study, of T cells in Graves' hyperthyroidism and ophthalmopathy.

Sequenced material: peripheral blood mononuclear cells (PBMCs), taken at new diagnosis, from a patient treated with antithyroid drugs. The source of this sequence is a woman in her 30s with Graves disease. V and J are TRBV7-2 and TRBJ2-7. The CDR3 reads CASSLGVG.